The table lists the clone carrying this T cell receptor (beta chain) with a count of one. Assay: immunoSEQ multiplex PCR; the TCRdb copy retains only in-frame clones and omits some. The table shows tens of thousands of clones, with roughly nine tenths occurring only once. V was cut by 5 bases and J by 1 base, with 8 bases left in between. CDR1 and CDR2 from the germline V gene are GTSNPN and SVGIG (reference sequence). The CDR3 runs 12 residues. The sample comes from a study of blood T cell repertoires in COVID-19. The origin of this receptor is a male donor with acute or convalescent COVID-19. Specimen: peripheral blood. The chain is built from TRBV30 and TRBJ1-1; the D is unclear. The CDR3 sequence is CAWGLENTEAFF. The CDR3 DNA sequence: TGTGCCTGGGGGCTGGAGAACACTGAAGCTTTCTTT. The full variable domain, with the rest looked up from reference TRBV30 and TRBJ1-1, is SQTIHQWPATLVQPVGSPLSLECTVEGTSNPNLYWYRQAAGRGLQLLFYSVGIGQISSEVPQNLSASRPQDRQFILSSKKLLLSDSGFYLCAWGLENTEAFFGQGTRLTVV.